The clone carrying this TCR beta chain was counted between two and nine times. The germline CDR1 and CDR2 sequences are DFQATT and SNEGSKA (reference sequence). The V gene lost 6 bases and the J gene lost 8 bases, with 15 bases spanning the gap. The length of the CDR3 is 12 residues. These data come from a study of human T cells and chemical hapten exposure. Across the whole study: The study sensitized with 2% DPC on a roughly 2 cm by roughly 2 cm patch of upper inner arm skin.

The time point was: patch test 1, 2 weeks after DPC sensitization. Indicated treatment: therapeutic diphenylcyclopropenone sensitization with weekly scalp DPC. What the library attached to individual cDNA molecules were unique molecular identifiers. TCRdb re-analysed the RACE reads in MiXCR, keeping a single row per CDR3 protein. This sample has some 350,000 distinct CDR3 sequences, with approximately 6.3% found just once. V usage is TRBV20-1 and J usage is TRBJ2-3; the D is unclear. The sequence came from a woman aged 18-29 years with alopecia areata. Some clones in this sample may be carry-over from other donors' samples. The sequencing here drew on whole blood, taken in connection with sensitization to the hapten diphenylcyclopropenone (DPC). Here the CDR3 reads CSALENPSTQYF. DNA for the CDR3: TGCAGTGCCCTTGAAAATCCCAGTACGCAGTATTTT.